The clone carrying this T cell receptor (beta chain) has just a few counts. As yet, its antigen is unknown. The data stem from a study of T cell clonotyping in hematopoietic cell transplantation. Findings of the study overall: Recipient TCR diversity dropped after transplant; expanded clonotypes rose from day 30 to 180.

The junction had 6 bases not matched to a gene; V was cut back by 3 bases and J by 7 bases. CDR1 is SGHTA, CDR2 FQGTGA, per germline. This CDR3 has 15 residues. TCRdb's copy holds only in-frame clones and misses some; the assay was immunoSEQ multiplex PCR. The sample includes some 15,000 clones, almost 90% of them seen just once. This TCR derives from a man in his fifties in good health. Some clones in this sample may be carry-over from other donors' samples. Sequenced material: peripheral blood mononuclear cells. V and J are TRBV7-3 and TRBJ2-3; 11 bases align to TRBD2. CDR3 coding DNA: TGTGCCAGCAGCTTTGAGACTAGCGGGGATCATACGCAGTATTTT. Amino acid sequence: CASSFETSGDHTQYF.